This T cell receptor beta chain was sequenced in a study of CXCR3-negative and CXCR3-positive naive CD8 T cells. Overall study results and limits: Against CXCR3-negative naive cells, CXCR3-positive naive cells showed more hydrophobic TRB CDR3s. Memory CD8+ cells had much lower diversity, and both naive subsets had comparably high diversity.

Of note for this clonotype: The antigen is undetermined.

The CDR3 is 15 residues long. Germline V gives CDR1 SGHTA, CDR2 FQGNSA. Through 5' RACE with UMI labels, the TRB cDNA libraries were prepared. TCRdb reworked the 5' RACE reads into one entry per CDR3 protein, no DNA. The sample's table shows 150,000 to 180,000 distinct CDR3 sequences. The sample taken for sequencing was naive CXCR3+ CD8+ T cells from blood. Subset here: CD45RO-CCR7+CD27+CD95- naive CD8+ T cells expressing CXCR3 (TNR3+). This clonotype was obtained from a human donor in good health. Some clones in this sample may be carry-over from other donors' samples. The chain couples TRBV7-2 to TRBJ2-7; TCRdb's D call of TRBD1 is untestable without DNA. CDR3 protein: CASSRPGGTLYEQYF.